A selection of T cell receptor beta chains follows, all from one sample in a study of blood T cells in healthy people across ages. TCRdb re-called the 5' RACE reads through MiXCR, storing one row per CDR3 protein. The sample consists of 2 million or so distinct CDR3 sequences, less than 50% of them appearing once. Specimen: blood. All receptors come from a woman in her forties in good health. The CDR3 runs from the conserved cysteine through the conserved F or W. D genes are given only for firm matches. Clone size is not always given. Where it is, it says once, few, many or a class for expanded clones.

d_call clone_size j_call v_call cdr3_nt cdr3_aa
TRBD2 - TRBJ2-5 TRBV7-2 TGTGCCAGCAGCTTTAGACCAAGGTCGGGGGGGACCCAGTACTTC CASSFRPRSGGTQYF
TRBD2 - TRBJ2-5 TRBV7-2 TGTGCCAGCAGCTTAGGAGGAGCGGGGGGGCCCCAAGAGACCCAGTACTTC CASSLGGAGGPQETQYF
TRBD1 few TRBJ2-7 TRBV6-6 TGTGCCAGCAGTTACTGGCTTGGGGACAGGCTTTCCTACGAGCAGTACTTC CASSYWLGDRLSYEQYF
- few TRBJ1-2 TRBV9 TGTGCCAGCAGCCCCCGAGGGACGGGCGACTATGGCTACACCTTC CASSPRGTGDYGYTF
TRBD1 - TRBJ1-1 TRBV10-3 TGTGCCATCAGTGAGTCGGGGACAGGGGTTAACACTGAAGCTTTCTTT CAISESGTGVNTEAFF
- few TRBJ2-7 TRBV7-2 TGTGCCAGCAGCTTACGGGGCGAGGCTATAGGGGAGCAGTACTTC CASSLRGEAIGEQYF
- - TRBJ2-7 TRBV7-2 TGTGCCAGCAGCTTAGTCGGGCAGGGGGGTATCTCCTACGAGCAGTACTTC CASSLVGQGGISYEQYF
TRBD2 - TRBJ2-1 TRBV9 TGTGCCAGCAGCGTAGTCGGTAGCGGGGTTAGCTCCTACAATGAGCAGTTCTTC CASSVVGSGVSSYNEQFF
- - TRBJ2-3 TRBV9 TGTGCCAGCAGCGTAGGGTCCTCACCCACAGATACGCAGTATTTT CASSVGSSPTDTQYF
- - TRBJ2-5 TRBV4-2 TGTGCCAGCAGTGGGGTCCTGAAAGAGACCCAGTACTTC CASSGVLKETQYF
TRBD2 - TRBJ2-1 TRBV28 TGTGCCAGCGGGGGACTAGGGGGTAAGGGGCAGTTCTTC CASGGLGGKGQFF
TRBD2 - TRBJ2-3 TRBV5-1 TGCGCCAGCAGACCCGAACTAGCGGGGGGGCCGGATACGCAGTATTTT CASRPELAGGPDTQYF
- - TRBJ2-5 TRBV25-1 TGTGCCAGCAGTGAGATGGCCTCCAATGAGCAGTACTTC CASSEMASNEQYF
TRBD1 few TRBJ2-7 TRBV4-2 TGTGCCAGCAGCCCCGAGGACAGGGACTACGAGCAGTACTTC CASSPEDRDYEQYF
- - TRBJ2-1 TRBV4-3 TGCGCCAGCAGCCAGCTGAGGGGGGCCCACGCAAACTACAATGAGCAGTTCTTC CASSQLRGAHANYNEQFF
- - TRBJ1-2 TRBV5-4 TGTGCCAGCAGCTTGAACTGGCTCGGCTATGGCTACACCTTC CASSLNWLGYGYTF
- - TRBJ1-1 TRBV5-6 TGTGCCAGCAGCCAACAAGGGTTCGGGATGAACACTGAAGCTTTCTTT CASSQQGFGMNTEAFF
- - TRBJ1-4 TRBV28 TGTGCCAGCAGTTTAATGGGATCCGCAACTAATGAAAAACTGTTTTTT CASSLMGSATNEKLFF
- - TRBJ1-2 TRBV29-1 TGCAGTGCTTTAAACGGGATTGGCTACACCTTC CSALNGIGYTF
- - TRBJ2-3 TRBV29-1 TGCAGCGTCGGCGGGGACGCAGATACGCAGTATTTT CSVGGDADTQYF
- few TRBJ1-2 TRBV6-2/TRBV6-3 TGTGCCAGCAGGCGGACTAACTATGGCTACACCTTC CASRRTNYGYTF
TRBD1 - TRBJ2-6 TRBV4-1 TGCGCCAGCAGCCAGGGGACAGGGCCCTCTGGGGCCAACGTCCTGACTTTC CASSQGTGPSGANVLTF
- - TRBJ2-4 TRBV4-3 TGCGCCAGCAGCCAAGATGGGGGTAGGGACATTCAGTACTTC CASSQDGGRDIQYF
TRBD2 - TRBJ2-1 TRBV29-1 TGCAGCGTTGGTCGGGGGGGCCTCGATGAGCAGTTCTTC CSVGRGGLDEQFF
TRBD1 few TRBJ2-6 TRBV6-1 TGTGCCAGCAGGAGGACAGGGGTGATCTCTGGGGCCAACGTCCTGACTTTC CASRRTGVISGANVLTF
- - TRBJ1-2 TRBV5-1 TGCGCCAGCAGCTTGGGGGACTTTCGGGACGGCTACACCTTC CASSLGDFRDGYTF
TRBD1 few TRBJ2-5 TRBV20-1 TGCAGTGCTTCGGGACAGGGAACCGAGACCCAGTACTTC CSASGQGTETQYF
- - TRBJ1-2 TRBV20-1 TGCAGTGCTAGAGAGCCCGGCCGGGGGGATGGCTACACCTTC CSAREPGRGDGYTF